A single sample is the source of the 21 T cell receptor beta chains below, sequenced in a study of T-cell memory formation after mild COVID-19. TCRdb recomputed calls from the 5' RACE reads with MiXCR, one row per CDR3 protein. The repertoire holds over 500,000 distinct CDR3 sequences, with roughly a sixth as singletons. The sample comprised PBMCs or a T cell subset sorted from them (not recorded which). The receptor set was obtained from an adult woman who had mild COVID-19 (a few samples of this study predate the infection). Cell type and time point are not known.

The rearrangement joins TRBV20-1 to TRBJ2-1; D unclear. The CDR3 runs to 13 residues. Per the germline V gene, CDR1 is DFQATT and CDR2 is SNEGSKA (reference sequence). Between the trimmed V and J ends, which lost 5 bases and 0 bases, there was a span of 8 bases. The CDR3 DNA sequence: TGCAGTGCTTTCGGGCCCTCCTACAATGAGCAGTTCTTC. Its protein is CSAFGPSYNEQFF.

This clonotype was seen more than once but under ten times. The V and J genes are TRBV6-5 and TRBJ2-7; 8 bases fit TRBD1. CDR3 length: 15 amino acids. V shed 7 bases, J shed 0 bases, and the junction held 8 bases outside the gene matches. Germline CDR1 and CDR2: MNHEY and SVGAGI. CDR3 coding DNA: TGTGCCAGCACCGCGGTAGGACAGGGCTCCTACGAGCAGTACTTC. Its translation is CASTAVGQGSYEQYF.

This clonotype occurred a few times. CDR3 amino acids: CASSPGPGQAPEQYF. The DNA of the CDR3 is TGTGCCAGCAGTCCTGGGCCGGGACAGGCTCCCGAGCAGTACTTC. The chain recombines TRBV27 with TRBJ2-7; 8 bases map to TRBD1. V dropped 5 bases and J dropped 6; count of bases not matched to a gene: 12. CDR3 length equals 15 residues. The V gene's germline CDR1 is MNHEY and CDR2 SMNVEV (reference sequence).

This chain uses TRBV4-2 with TRBJ2-1; perhaps TRBD2 as D (5 bases). The CDR3 spans 15 residues. The germline V gene has CDR1 LGHNA and CDR2 YNFKEQ. With 6 bases removed from V and 5 bases from J, the gap between germline ends came to 17 bases. This CDR3 is CASRQILAGDNEQFF. The CDR3 DNA sequence: TGTGCCAGCAGGCAGATCCTTGCGGGCGACAATGAGCAGTTCTTC.

This clonotype was counted only a few times. The J gene is TRBJ2-1, the V gene TRBV7-6; tentatively, D is TRBD1 or TRBD2 (5 bases each). The CDR3 loop spans 15 amino acids. Trimming removed 5 bases from V and 9 bases from J, with 20 bases in between. Germline assignment: CDR1 SGHVS and CDR2 FNYEAQ. The CDR3 DNA follows: TGTGCCAGCAGCCCGGGACGCGGGCGGGTGCTTGAGCAGTTCTTC. Amino acid sequence: CASSPGRGRVLEQFF.

This clonotype appeared many times. The CDR3 nucleotides are TGCGCCAGCCGCGAGATAACGGCTCCCGGGGAGCTGTTTTTT. It codes for CASREITAPGELFF. This chain links TRBV5-1 with TRBJ2-2; D not resolved. Germline V gene data show CDR1 as SGHRS and CDR2 as YFSETQ. The CDR3 sequence is 14 residues long. The V and J ends lost 7 bases and 6 bases respectively, with 16 bases between them.

The chain has TRBV12-3 or TRBV12-4 and TRBJ1-1, with 7 nucleotides matching TRBD1. V trimming: 6 bases; J trimming: 10 bases; junction bases outside the gene matches: 2. This CDR3 region has 10 residues. The CDR3 coding sequence is TGTGCCAGCAGCAGACAGGGAGCTTTCTTT. This encodes CASSRQGAFF.

This clonotype was observed a few times. The CDR3 protein is CASSLQGARQETQYF. Here the CDR3 DNA reads TGTGCCAGCAGCTTACAGGGGGCCCGGCAAGAGACCCAGTACTTC. The chain carries TRBV7-2 and TRBJ2-5; TRBD1 agrees at 8 bases. CDR3 length equals 15 residues. V lost 2 bases and J lost 2; bases outside the gene matches: 4. CDR1 is SGHTA and CDR2 is FQGNSA in the germline V gene.

The V call is TRBV15, the J call TRBJ2-1; 8 bases match TRBD1. Trimming at V came to 6 bases and at J to 5 bases, leaving 6 bases not matched to a gene. The germline V gene encodes CDR1 LNHNV and CDR2 YYDKDF (reference sequence). The CDR3 is made up of 14 amino acids. This CDR3 reads CATRTGTGNNEQFF. CDR3 DNA: TGTGCCACCAGAACCGGGACAGGAAACAATGAGCAGTTCTTC. Combining the CDR3 with reference TRBV15 and TRBJ2-1 gives the whole variable domain DAMVIQNPRYQVTQFGKPVTLSCSQTLNHNVMYWYQQKSSQAPKLLFHYYDKDFNNEADTPDNFQSRRPNTSFCFLDIRSPGLGDTAMYLCATRTGTGNNEQFFGPGTRLTVL.

The gene calls are TRBV25-1 and TRBJ1-4, with TRBD1 matching over 7 bases. CDR1 is MGHDK, CDR2 SYGVNS, per germline. V lost 9 bases to trimming and J lost 2 bases; unmatched junction nucleotides: 9. The CDR3 loop spans 15 amino acids. The CDR3 nucleotides read TGTGCCAGTGGAGGAGGGGGCTGGACTAATGAAAAACTGTTTTTT. Encoded protein: CASGGGGWTNEKLFF.

The gene calls are TRBV11-2 and TRBJ2-5; TRBD1 or TRBD2 may be the D gene (6 bases each). CDR1 is SGHAT and CDR2 is FQNNGV in the germline V gene. The V end lost 2 bases, the J end lost 5 bases, and 12 bases lay between the germline ends. The CDR3 length is 14 residues. The CDR3 loop reads CASSLMGGWETQYF. The CDR3 region has the DNA TGTGCCAGCAGCTTAATGGGGGGCTGGGAGACCCAGTACTTC.

This clonotype was counted a single time. The gene calls are TRBV6-5 and TRBJ1-1; 8 positions agree with TRBD1. CDR1 is MNHEY, CDR2 SVGAGI, per germline. The length of the CDR3 is 14 residues. Germline trimming cut 6 bases from V and 3 bases from J; bases unmatched to any gene: 6. CDR3 in DNA: TGTGCCAGCAGCCGCTCGGACAGGGACACTGAAGCTTTCTTT. This encodes CASSRSDRDTEAFF.

This clonotype was counted only a few times. The chain carries TRBV10-3 and TRBJ1-5; 10 nucleotides agree with TRBD1. The CDR3 spans 15 residues. V shed 3 bases and J 2 bases; nucleotides not matched to a gene: 1. CDR1 and CDR2 from the germline V gene are ENHRY and SYGVKD. For the CDR3, the DNA is TGTGCCATCAGTGACGGACAGGGGGGCAATCAGCCCCAGCATTTT. Its protein is CAISDGQGGNQPQHF.

This clonotype has a handful of counts. CDR3 in DNA: TGTGCCAGCAGCTCGGACAGGGGGCTGGGAGCTTTCTTT. Residues: CASSSDRGLGAFF. The chain is built from TRBV12-3 or TRBV12-4 and TRBJ1-1, with 11 bases fitting TRBD1. Losses at the gene ends were 6 bases for V and 10 bases for J; bases not matched to a gene: 7. The CDR3 loop spans 13 amino acids.

This clonotype was seen more than once but under ten times. This chain joins TRBV3-1 and TRBJ2-7; D might be TRBD1 (6 bases). Trimming removed 3 bases from V and 5 bases from J, with 14 bases in between. Looked up from germline, CDR1 is LGHDT and CDR2 is YNNKEL (reference sequence). The CDR3 extends over 14 amino acids. The CDR3 is CASSQLQGTDEQYF. CDR3 coding DNA: TGTGCCAGCAGCCAGCTACAGGGTACGGACGAGCAGTACTTC.

This clonotype has at least ten counts. The chain recombines TRBV7-9 with TRBJ1-1; maybe TRBD1 (5 bases). Germline CDR1 reads SEHNR; CDR2 reads FQNEAQ (reference sequence). The CDR3 has 14 residues. Between the trimmed V and J ends, which lost 1 base and 10 bases, there was a span of 16 bases. In DNA form, the CDR3 reads TGTGCCAGCAGCTTAGAGACGTGGGGGGTCGGAGCTTTCTTT. Encoded protein: CASSLETWGVGAFF.

This clonotype was counted at least ten times. The gene calls are TRBV6-6 and TRBJ1-1; D remains ambiguous. Germline CDR1 and CDR2: MNHNY and SVGAGI (reference sequence). The CDR3 is 10 residues long. Trimming left V 7 bases short and J 8 bases short, with 8 bases between. Here the CDR3 DNA reads TGTGCCAGCAAATCTGCCGAAGCTTTCTTT. The encoded protein is CASKSAEAFF.

This sequence joins TRBV7-3 and TRBJ2-2; 9 positions match TRBD2. Germline loops: CDR1 SGHTA, CDR2 FQGTGA. V was pared by 1 base and J by 5 bases, with 5 bases of the junction left unmatched. The CDR3 runs 16 residues. The CDR3 spells CASSLMNSGGTGELFF. The CDR3 DNA follows: TGTGCCAGCAGCTTAATGAATAGCGGGGGAACCGGGGAGCTGTTTTTT.

This clonotype has more than one count but fewer than ten. The rearrangement uses TRBV6-5 and TRBJ2-1; tentatively, D is TRBD1 (5 bases). V lost 9 bases and J 5 bases, leaving 17 bases between the germline ends. CDR3 length: 14 residues. Germline V gives CDR1 MNHEY, CDR2 SVGAGI. The CDR3 sequence: CASTPPGRDNEQFF. In nucleotides, the CDR3 is TGTGCCAGTACCCCGCCAGGGCGTGACAATGAGCAGTTCTTC.

Only a few counts were recorded for this clonotype. The chain couples TRBV12-3 or TRBV12-4 to TRBJ1-5; D may be TRBD1 (6 bases). This CDR3 contains 16 residues. V lost 5 bases, J lost 2 bases, and 16 bases lay in between. CDR3 bases: TGTGCCAGCAGTCCGAGAACTGGACAGCGCAATCAGCCCCAGCATTTT. Translating it yields CASSPRTGQRNQPQHF.

The chain recombines TRBV29-1 with TRBJ2-4; D remains ambiguous. Trimming removed 5 bases at V and 2 bases at J, with 10 bases between. Germline CDR1 is SQVTM and CDR2 is ANQGSEA. The CDR3 is made up of 13 amino acids. CDR3: CSVRWGSKNIQYF. The CDR3 coding sequence is TGCAGCGTTCGTTGGGGTTCCAAAAACATTCAGTACTTC.